This is a list of T cell receptor beta chains from one sample in a study of blood T cell repertoires in COVID-19. Repertoires were generated with immunoSEQ multiplex PCR, while TCRdb's copy carries only in-frame clones and drops some. The sample records roughly 200,000 clones, about 91% being singletons. Sequencing used peripheral blood. The receptors derive from a man younger than 35 with active or convalescent COVID-19. CDR3s include the opening cysteine and the closing phenylalanine or tryptophan. D genes are given only for firm matches. The size field is filled for only some rows; it gives once, few, many or a size class.

V gene	D gene	J gene	clone size	CDR3 DNA	CDR3 protein
TRBV2	TRBD1	TRBJ1-3	-	TGTGCCAGCACCTGGGGACAGGGCTCTGGAAACACCATATATTTT	CASTWGQGSGNTIYF
TRBV10-1	-	TRBJ1-1	-	TGCGCCAGCAGTGTAACCCAGGGCACTGAAGCTTTCTTT	CASSVTQGTEAFF
TRBV4-1	-	TRBJ1-1	-	TGCGCCAGCAGCCAAGTTGGGGGCCGGACTGAAGCTTTCTTT	CASSQVGGRTEAFF
TRBV6-5	-	TRBJ2-7	-	TGTGCCAGTGGCCACGGAGCAGGGACACCCTACGAGCAGTACTTC	CASGHGAGTPYEQYF
TRBV20-1	-	TRBJ1-4	-	TGCAGTGCTAGTAACTCGCTCGAAAAACTGTTTTTT	CSASNSLEKLFF
TRBV7-2	TRBD2	TRBJ2-1	-	TGTGCCAGCAGCCCGGGACTAGCGGTGAACAATGAGCAGTTCTTC	CASSPGLAVNNEQFF
TRBV11-2	TRBD2	TRBJ2-7	-	TGTGCCAGCAGCCCACTAGCGGGAGGCCACTACGAGCAGTACTTC	CASSPLAGGHYEQYF
TRBV7-8	TRBD2	TRBJ2-7	-	TGTGCCAGCAGCTTAGCCGGACTAGCGGGAGGGAGCTACGAGCAGTACTTC	CASSLAGLAGGSYEQYF
TRBV13	-	TRBJ2-7	many	TGTGCCAGCAGACACCGTCTAGCCTCCTACGAGCAGTACTTC	CASRHRLASYEQYF
TRBV29-1	-	TRBJ2-1	-	TGCAGCGTCGAGAAATCAAATGACAATGAGCAGTTCTTC	CSVEKSNDNEQFF
TRBV28	-	TRBJ1-3	-	TGTGCCAGCAGTTTATGGTCGGGCTCTGGAAACACCATATATTTT	CASSLWSGSGNTIYF
TRBV3-1/TRBV3-2	-	TRBJ1-1	-	TGTGCCAGCAGCCAGGGGACAAGGTCCACTGAAGCTTTCTTT	CASSQGTRSTEAFF
TRBV6-5	TRBD1	TRBJ2-7	-	TGTGCCAGCAGTTCCCAGACAGGGCAACAGTACTTC	CASSSQTGQQYF
TRBV2	TRBD1	TRBJ2-1	-	TGTGCCACCCTTTCGACAGGGTTTGGAGGCGAGCAGTTCTTC	CATLSTGFGGEQFF
TRBV12-5	-	TRBJ2-1	-	TGTGCTAGTGGTACGACGAGGGAGGTCTGGGATGAGCAGTTCTTC	CASGTTREVWDEQFF
TRBV18	TRBD1	TRBJ1-1	-	TGTGCCAGCTCACCACCGGGACAGGGGAAGAACACTGAAGCTTTCTTT	CASSPPGQGKNTEAFF
TRBV18	TRBD1	TRBJ1-6	-	TGTGCCAGCTCACCACTTCCATCGGGACAGCCTAATTCACCCCTCCACTTT	CASSPLPSGQPNSPLHF
TRBV3-1/TRBV3-2	-	TRBJ2-7	once	TGTGCCAGCAGCCAAGACAGGGGCTACGAGCAGTACTTC	CASSQDRGYEQYF
TRBV5-1	TRBD1	TRBJ1-3	-	TGCGCCAGCAGCCCTGGGACAGGGAGATCTGGAAACACCATATATTTT	CASSPGTGRSGNTIYF
TRBV7-2	TRBD1	TRBJ1-4	-	TGTGCCAGCAGCTCCCGACAGGGGCGGGAAAAACTGTTTTTT	CASSSRQGREKLFF